This T cell receptor (beta chain) comes out of a study of blood T cell repertoires in COVID-19. At the level of the study: Acute and convalescent COVID-19 samples came from the United States, Italy and Spain. Nucleic acid was either cDNA or gDNA, and it came from T cells, B-cell-depleted T cells, or PBMCs.

Original processing notes: By means of reference gene primer amplification, nucleated cell counts were estimated. The repertoire was sequenced with immunoSEQ multiplex PCR; TCRdb's copy has only in-frame clones and lacks some. The V and J calls and clone size were taken over from that table, and D and trimming were inferred from the DNA. The sample shows tens of thousands of clones, 80% to 90% of them seen only once. The specimen was peripheral blood. This TCR was recovered from a man aged 55 to 70 with acute or convalescent COVID-19.

The CDR3 DNA reads as TGTGCCAGAATTAGTGGGGGGAGCAATTCACCCCTCCACTTT. Residues: CARISGGSNSPLHF. The chain combines TRBV5-3 with TRBJ1-6; D perhaps matches TRBD1 (5 bases). TRBV5-3 counts as an open reading frame of uncertain function. The V gene lost 6 bases and the J gene lost 7 bases, with 14 bases spanning the gap. The CDR3 extends over 14 amino acids.